The TCR beta chain described here comes from a study of T cell responses to AZD1222 COVID-19 vaccine. Overall study findings and caveats: It should be noted that donors were predominantly white British and more often female, and clonal diversity was possibly underestimated. AZD1222 recipients seropositive at baseline numbered only five to seven.

Note on this clone: As yet, its antigen is unknown.

Repertoires were generated with immunoSEQ multiplex PCR, while TCRdb's copy carries only in-frame clones and drops some. The sample lists around 130,000 clones, roughly nine tenths seen once, with about 9.5% in the top ten. This CDR3 has 15 residues. The V and J ends lost 0 bases and 0 bases respectively, with 8 bases between them. Germline V gene data show CDR1 as LNHNV and CDR2 as YYDKDF (reference sequence). The rearrangement joins TRBV15 to TRBJ1-2; D remains ambiguous. This clonotype originated in an adult who received the AZD1222 COVID-19 vaccine. The source was peripheral blood, collected 28 days after the second AZD1222 dose. CDR3 region: CATSRDRGANYGYTF. Here the CDR3 DNA reads TGTGCCACCAGCAGAGATCGTGGAGCTAACTATGGCTACACCTTC.